This T cell receptor beta chain derives from a study of blood T cell repertoires in COVID-19. Assay: immunoSEQ multiplex PCR; the TCRdb copy retains only in-frame clones and omits some. The sample records about 330,000 clones, about 90% being singletons. This CDR3 spans 11 amino acids. Trimming removed 3 bases from V and 13 bases from J; junction bases left unmatched: 5. Germline CDR1 reads DFQATT; CDR2 reads SNEGSKA (reference sequence). The V and J genes are TRBV20-1 and TRBJ2-1, with TRBD2 identical over 8 bases. The sequence derives from a woman aged 25 to 39 who had recovered from COVID-19. The sequenced sample was PBMCs or T cells enriched from blood (not recorded which). CDR3 residues: CSARGRGDQFF. As DNA, the CDR3 is TGCAGTGCTAGGGGGCGGGGGGACCAGTTCTTC.